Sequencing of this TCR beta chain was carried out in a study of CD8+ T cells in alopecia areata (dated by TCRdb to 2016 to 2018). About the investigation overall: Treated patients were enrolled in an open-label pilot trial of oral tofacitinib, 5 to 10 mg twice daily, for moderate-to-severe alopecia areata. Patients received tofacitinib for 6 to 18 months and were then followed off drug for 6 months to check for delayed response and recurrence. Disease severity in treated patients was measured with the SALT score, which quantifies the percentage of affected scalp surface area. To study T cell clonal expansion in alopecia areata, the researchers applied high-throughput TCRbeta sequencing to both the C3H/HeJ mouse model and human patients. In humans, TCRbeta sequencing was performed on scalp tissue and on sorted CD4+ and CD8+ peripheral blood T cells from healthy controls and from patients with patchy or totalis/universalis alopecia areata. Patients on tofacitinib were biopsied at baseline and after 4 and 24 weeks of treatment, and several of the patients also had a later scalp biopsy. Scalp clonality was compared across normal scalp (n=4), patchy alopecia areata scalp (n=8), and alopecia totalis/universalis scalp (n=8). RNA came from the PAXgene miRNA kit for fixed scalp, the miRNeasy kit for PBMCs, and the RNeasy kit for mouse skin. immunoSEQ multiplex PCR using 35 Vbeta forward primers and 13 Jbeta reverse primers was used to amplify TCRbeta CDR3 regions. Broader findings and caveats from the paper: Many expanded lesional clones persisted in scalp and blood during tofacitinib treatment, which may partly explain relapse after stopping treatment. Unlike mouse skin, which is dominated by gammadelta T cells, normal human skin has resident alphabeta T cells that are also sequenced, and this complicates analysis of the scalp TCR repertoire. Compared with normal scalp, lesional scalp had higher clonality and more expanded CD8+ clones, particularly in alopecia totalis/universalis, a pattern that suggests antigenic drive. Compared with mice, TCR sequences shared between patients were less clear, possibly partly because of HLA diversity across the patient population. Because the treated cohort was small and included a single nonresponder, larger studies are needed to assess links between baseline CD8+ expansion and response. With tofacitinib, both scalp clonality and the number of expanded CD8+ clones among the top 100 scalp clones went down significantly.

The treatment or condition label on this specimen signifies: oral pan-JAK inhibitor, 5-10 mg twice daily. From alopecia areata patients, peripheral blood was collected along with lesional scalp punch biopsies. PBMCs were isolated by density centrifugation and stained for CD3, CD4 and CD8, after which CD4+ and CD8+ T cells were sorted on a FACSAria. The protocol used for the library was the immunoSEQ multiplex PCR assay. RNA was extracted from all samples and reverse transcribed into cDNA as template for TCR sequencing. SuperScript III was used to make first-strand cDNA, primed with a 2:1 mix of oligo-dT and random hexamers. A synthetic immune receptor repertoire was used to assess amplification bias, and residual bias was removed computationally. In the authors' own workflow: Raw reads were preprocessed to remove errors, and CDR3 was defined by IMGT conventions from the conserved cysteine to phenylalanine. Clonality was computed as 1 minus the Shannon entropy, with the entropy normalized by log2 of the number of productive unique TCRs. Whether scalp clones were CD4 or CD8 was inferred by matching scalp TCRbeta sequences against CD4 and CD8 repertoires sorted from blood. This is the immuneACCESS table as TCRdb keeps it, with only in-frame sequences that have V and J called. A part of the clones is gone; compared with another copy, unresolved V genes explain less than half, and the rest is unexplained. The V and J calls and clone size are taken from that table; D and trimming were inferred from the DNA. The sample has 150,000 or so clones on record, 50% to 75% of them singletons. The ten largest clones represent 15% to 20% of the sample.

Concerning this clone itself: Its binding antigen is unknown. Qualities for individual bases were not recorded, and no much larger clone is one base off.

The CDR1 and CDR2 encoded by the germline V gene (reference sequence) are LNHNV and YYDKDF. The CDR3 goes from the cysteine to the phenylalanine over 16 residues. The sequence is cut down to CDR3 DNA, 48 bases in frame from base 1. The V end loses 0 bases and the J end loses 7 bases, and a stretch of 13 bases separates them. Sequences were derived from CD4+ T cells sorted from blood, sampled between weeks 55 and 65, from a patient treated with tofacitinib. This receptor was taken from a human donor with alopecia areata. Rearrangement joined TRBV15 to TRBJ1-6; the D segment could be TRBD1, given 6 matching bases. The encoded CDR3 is CATSRDVGAGNSPLHF. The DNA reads TGTGCCACCAGCAGAGATGTGGGGGCAGGAAATTCACCCCTCCACTTT.